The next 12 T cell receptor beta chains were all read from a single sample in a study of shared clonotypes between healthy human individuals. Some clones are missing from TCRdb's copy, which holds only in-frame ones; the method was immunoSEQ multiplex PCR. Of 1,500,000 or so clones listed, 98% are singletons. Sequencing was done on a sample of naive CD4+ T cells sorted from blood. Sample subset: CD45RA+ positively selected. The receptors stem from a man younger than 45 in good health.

In DNA, the CDR3 is TGTGCCAGCAGCTTAGACTACTACAATGAGCAGTTCTTC. Protein: CASSLDYYNEQFF. The chain links TRBV7-6 to TRBJ2-1, with D uncertain. This CDR3 spans 13 amino acids. Germline CDR1 reads SGHVS; CDR2 reads FNYEAQ. The V end lost 1 base, the J end lost 3 bases, and 4 bases lay between the germline ends.

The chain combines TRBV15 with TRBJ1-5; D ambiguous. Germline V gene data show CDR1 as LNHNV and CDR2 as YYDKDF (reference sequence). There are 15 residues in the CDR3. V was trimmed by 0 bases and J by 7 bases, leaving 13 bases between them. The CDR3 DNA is TGTGCCACCAGCAGAGAAGGGTTGGTGGACCAGCCCCAGCATTTT. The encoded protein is CATSREGLVDQPQHF.

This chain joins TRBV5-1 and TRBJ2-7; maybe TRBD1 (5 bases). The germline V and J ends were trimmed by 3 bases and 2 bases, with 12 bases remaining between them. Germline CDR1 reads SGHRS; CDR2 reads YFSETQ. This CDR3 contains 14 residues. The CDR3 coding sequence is TGCGCCAGCAGCTCTGACTGGGGCCCCTACGAGCAGTACTTC. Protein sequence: CASSSDWGPYEQYF.

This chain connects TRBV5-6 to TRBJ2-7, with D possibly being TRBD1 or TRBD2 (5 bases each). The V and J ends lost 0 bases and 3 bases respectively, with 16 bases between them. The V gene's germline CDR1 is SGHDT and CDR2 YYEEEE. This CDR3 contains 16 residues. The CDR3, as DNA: TGTGCCAGCAGCTTGGAGAGGTGGGGGAGTGACTACGAGCAGTACTTC. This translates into CASSLERWGSDYEQYF.

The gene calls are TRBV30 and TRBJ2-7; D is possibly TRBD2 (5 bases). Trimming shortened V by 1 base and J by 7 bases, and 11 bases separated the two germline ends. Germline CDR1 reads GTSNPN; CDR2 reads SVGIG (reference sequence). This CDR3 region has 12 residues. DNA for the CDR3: TGTGCCTGGAGTGCCCAAAAGCGGGAGCAGTACTTC. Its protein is CAWSAQKREQYF. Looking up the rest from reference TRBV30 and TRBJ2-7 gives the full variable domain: SQTIHQWPATLVQPVGSPLSLECTVEGTSNPNLYWYRQAAGRGLQLLFYSVGIGQISSEVPQNLSASRPQDRQFILSSKKLLLSDSGFYLCAWSAQKREQYFGPGTRLTVT.

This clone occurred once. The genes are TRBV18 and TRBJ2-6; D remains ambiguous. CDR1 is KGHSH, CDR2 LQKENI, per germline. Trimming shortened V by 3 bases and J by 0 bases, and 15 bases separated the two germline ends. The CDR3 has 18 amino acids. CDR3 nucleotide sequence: TGTGCCAGCTCACCCCGGGTGCCGCTAATCTCTGGGGCCAACGTCCTGACTTTC. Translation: CASSPRVPLISGANVLTF.

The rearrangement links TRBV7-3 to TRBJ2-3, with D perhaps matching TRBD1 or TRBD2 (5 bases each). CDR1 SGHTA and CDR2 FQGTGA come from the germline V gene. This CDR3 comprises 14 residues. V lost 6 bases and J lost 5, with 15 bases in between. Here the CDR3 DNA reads TGTGCCAGCAGTCTCCGGGACCTCGGAGATACGCAGTATTTT. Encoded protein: CASSLRDLGDTQYF.

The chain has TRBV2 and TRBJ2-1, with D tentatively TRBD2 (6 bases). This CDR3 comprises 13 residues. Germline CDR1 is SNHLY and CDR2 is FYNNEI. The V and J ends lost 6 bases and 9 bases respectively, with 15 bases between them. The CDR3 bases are TGTGCCAGCAGCCTGGAGCGGCGGGGTGAGCAGTTCTTC. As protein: CASSLERRGEQFF.

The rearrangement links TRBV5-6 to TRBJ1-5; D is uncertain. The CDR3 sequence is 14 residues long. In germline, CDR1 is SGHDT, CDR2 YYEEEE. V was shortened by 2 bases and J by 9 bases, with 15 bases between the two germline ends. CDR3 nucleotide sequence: TGTGCCAGCAGCTTTTCTTCCGGGCCTTGGCCCCAGCATTTT. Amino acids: CASSFSSGPWPQHF. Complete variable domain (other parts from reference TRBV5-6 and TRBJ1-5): DAGVTQSPTHLIKTRGQQVTLRCSPKSGHDTVSWYQQALGQGPQFIFQYYEEEERQRGNFPDRFSGHQFPNYSSELNVNALLLGDSALYLCASSFSSGPWPQHFGDGTRLSIL.

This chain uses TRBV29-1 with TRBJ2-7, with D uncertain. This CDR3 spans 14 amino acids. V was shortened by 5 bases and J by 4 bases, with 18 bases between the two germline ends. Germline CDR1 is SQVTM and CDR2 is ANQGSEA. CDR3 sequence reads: CSVTKARPSYEQYF. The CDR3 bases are TGCAGCGTTACCAAAGCCCGTCCTTCTTACGAGCAGTACTTC.

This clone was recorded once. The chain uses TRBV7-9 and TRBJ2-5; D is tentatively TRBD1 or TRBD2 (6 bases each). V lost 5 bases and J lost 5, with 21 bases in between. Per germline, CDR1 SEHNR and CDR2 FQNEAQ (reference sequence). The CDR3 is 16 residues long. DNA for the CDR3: TGTGCCAGCAGCCCGACCATATCAGGGGCGGGGGAGACCCAGTACTTC. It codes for CASSPTISGAGETQYF.

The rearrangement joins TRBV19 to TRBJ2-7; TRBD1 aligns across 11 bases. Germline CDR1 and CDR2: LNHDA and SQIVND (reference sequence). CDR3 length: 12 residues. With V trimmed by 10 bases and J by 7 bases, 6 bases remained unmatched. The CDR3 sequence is CATSDRGREQYF. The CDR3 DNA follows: TGTGCCACCTCGGACAGGGGGCGTGAGCAGTACTTC.